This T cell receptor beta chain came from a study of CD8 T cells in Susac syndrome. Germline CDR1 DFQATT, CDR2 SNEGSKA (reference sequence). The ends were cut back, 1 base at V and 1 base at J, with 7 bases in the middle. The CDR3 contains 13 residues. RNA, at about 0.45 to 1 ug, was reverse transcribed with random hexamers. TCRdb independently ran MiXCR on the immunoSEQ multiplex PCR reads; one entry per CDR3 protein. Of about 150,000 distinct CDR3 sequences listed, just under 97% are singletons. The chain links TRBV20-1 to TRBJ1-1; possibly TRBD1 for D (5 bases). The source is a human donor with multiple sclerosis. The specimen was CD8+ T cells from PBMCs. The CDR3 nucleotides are TGCAGTGCTAGAGGGACACAGAACACTGAAGCTTTCTTT. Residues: CSARGTQNTEAFF.